The rows below give T cell receptor beta chains drawn from one sample of a study of early T cells in non-severe SARS-CoV-2 infection. TCRdb redid the calling of the 5' RACE reads with MiXCR, one entry per CDR3 protein. The table has fewer than 65,000 distinct CDR3 sequences, around 9.3% seen once. This specimen was whole blood, taken at baseline. The receptors originated from an adult who was a healthcare worker with PCR-confirmed SARS-CoV-2 infection or an uninfected control (not recorded which). Each CDR3 is given without its conserved first and last residue. Clone sizes are given selectively: once, few, many, or a class where the clone is expanded.

v_call	clone_size	j_call	cdr3_aa
TRBV11-2	many	TRBJ1-2	ASSIRTQRYGYT
TRBV28	.	TRBJ1-2	ASNPGDGYT
TRBV18	many	TRBJ2-7	ASSPPGLAGAYEQY
TRBV18	many	TRBJ1-3	ASSPTGGGTSGNTIY
TRBV5-5	few	TRBJ2-3	ASSWGSTDTQY
TRBV19	few	TRBJ2-5	ASSNQAQETQY
TRBV12-3/TRBV12-4	.	TRBJ2-5	ASSSGLAGGQTQY
TRBV7-9	many	TRBJ2-1	ASRRTGGLDNEQF
TRBV11-2	.	TRBJ2-1	ASSSPSGTLKVF
TRBV20-1	many	TRBJ2-1	SARDSESWGKGSNEQF
TRBV7-3	few	TRBJ2-6	ASSLGVSGANVLT
TRBV11-2	many	TRBJ2-5	ASSYSLETQY
TRBV7-9	few	TRBJ2-7	ASSLAASGEQY
TRBV9	many	TRBJ2-2	ASSPMLGAGELF
TRBV5-1	many	TRBJ2-4	ASSLAPGQGGDIQY
TRBV5-4	few	TRBJ2-5	ASRNTGIQETQY
TRBV19	.	TRBJ2-2	ASSIMNTGELF
TRBV7-8	few	TRBJ2-3	ASSPLDLGTDTQY
TRBV11-2	.	TRBJ2-7	ASSLVKFYEQY
TRBV12-3/TRBV12-4	many	TRBJ2-3	ASRGLAGGVDTQY
TRBV12-3/TRBV12-4	few	TRBJ2-7	ASSLEAGAGSIYEQY
TRBV18	few	TRBJ2-4	ASSTAGSGDIQY
TRBV7-3	.	TRBJ2-3	ASSSGTGTTDTQY
TRBV5-1	few	TRBJ1-1	ASSLGWEANTEAF
TRBV5-1	.	TRBJ2-2	ASSLEGSNTGELF
TRBV27	many	TRBJ2-1	ASSSPASGRGEQF
TRBV5-6	many	TRBJ2-5	ASSLVGRQETQY
TRBV3-1	few	TRBJ2-2	ASSQVGQGANTGELF
TRBV11-2	.	TRBJ2-7	ASSLFATGNPYEQY
TRBV3-1	few	TRBJ1-5	ASSQGTGMVQPQH
TRBV27	many	TRBJ2-2	ASSPWSGGPNTGELF
TRBV18	.	TRBJ2-7	ASSPPGQGTYEQY
TRBV9	many	TRBJ2-7	ASSTSPNEQY
TRBV20-1	many	TRBJ2-3	SARALPDTQY
TRBV7-8	.	TRBJ1-4	ASSLAGVGEKLF
TRBV11-2	few	TRBJ2-4	ASSLAFSGLAKNIQY
TRBV2	many	TRBJ2-3	ASSEGQGADTQY
TRBV19	many	TRBJ2-1	ASSTPGSRDRANEQF
TRBV18	many	TRBJ1-5	ASSPVDTRNQPQH
TRBV5-1	few	TRBJ2-7	ASSQDRGPASYEQY
TRBV28	.	TRBJ2-7	ASSSRLENYEQY
TRBV10-2	.	TRBJ2-2	ASSDPTLNTGELF